This paragraph reports one T cell receptor beta chain. Its antigen remains unidentified. These data come from a study of long-term antiretroviral therapy in people with HIV. About the research overall: Collection of the earliest samples took place about a decade ahead of the 2015 immediate-ART recommendation.

Broader study findings: ART adherence was not documented, and neither viral resistance nor therapy changes had any data. Blood specimens, gathered between the mid-2000s and the late 2010s, were possibly obtained under older ART regimens.

The CDR3 totals 11 residues. V lost 5 bases and J lost 7; bases outside the gene matches: 0. Germline CDR1 GTSNPN, CDR2 SVGIG (reference sequence). The immunoSEQ assay was v3.0, run at survey level. Generated by immunoSEQ multiplex PCR, the TCRdb table keeps only in-frame clones and is missing some. The data show about 18,000 clones, with more than 65% seen just once and approximately 15% held by the top ten. The V and J genes are TRBV30 and TRBJ2-4, with 9 bases aligning to TRBD1. The sequence was collected from a woman aged 45 to 65 with HIV. Sequenced here: unsorted PBMCs, sampled 0.5 years before starting antiretroviral therapy. The CDR3 DNA follows: TGTGCCTGGGGACAGGGGAACATTCAGTACTTC. Translating gives CAWGQGNIQYF.